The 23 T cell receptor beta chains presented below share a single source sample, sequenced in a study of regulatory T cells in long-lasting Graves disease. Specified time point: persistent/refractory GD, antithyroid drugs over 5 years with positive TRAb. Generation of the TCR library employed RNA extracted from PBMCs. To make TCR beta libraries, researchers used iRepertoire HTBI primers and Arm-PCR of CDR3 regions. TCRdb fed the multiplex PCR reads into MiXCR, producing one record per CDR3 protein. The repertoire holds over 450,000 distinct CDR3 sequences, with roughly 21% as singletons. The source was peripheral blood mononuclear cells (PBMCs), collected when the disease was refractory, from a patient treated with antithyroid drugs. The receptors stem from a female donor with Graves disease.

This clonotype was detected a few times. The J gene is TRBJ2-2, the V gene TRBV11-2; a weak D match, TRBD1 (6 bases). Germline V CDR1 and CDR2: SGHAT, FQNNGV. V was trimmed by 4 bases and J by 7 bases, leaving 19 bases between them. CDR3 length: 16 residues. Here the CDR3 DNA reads TGTGCCAGCAGCTCCGCCGGGACATTTTCGGGCGGGGAGCTGTTTTTT. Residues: CASSSAGTFSGGELFF.

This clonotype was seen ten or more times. The CDR3 DNA sequence: TGTGCCAGCAGTGACAGGCGGGCCCTAAAAAGCACCGGGGAGCTGTTTTTT. Residues: CASSDRRALKSTGELFF. This chain links TRBV2 with TRBJ2-2; maybe TRBD2 (5 bases). Germline V gene data show CDR1 as SNHLY and CDR2 as FYNNEI. This CDR3 has 17 amino acids. V was trimmed by 3 bases and J by 4 bases, leaving 18 bases between them. Based on the CDR3 plus reference TRBV2 and TRBJ2-2, the full variable domain is EPEVTQTPSHQVTQMGQEVILRCVPISNHLYFYWYRQILGQKVEFLVSFYNNEISEKSEIFDDQFSVERPDGSNFTLKIRSTKLEDSAMYFCASSDRRALKSTGELFFGEGSRLTVL.

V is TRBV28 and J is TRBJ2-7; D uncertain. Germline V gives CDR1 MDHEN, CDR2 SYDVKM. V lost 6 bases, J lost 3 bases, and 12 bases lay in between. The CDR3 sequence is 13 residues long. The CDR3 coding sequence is TGTGCCAGCAGCTTCCGACAAGGCTACGAGCAGTACTTC. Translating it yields CASSFRQGYEQYF.

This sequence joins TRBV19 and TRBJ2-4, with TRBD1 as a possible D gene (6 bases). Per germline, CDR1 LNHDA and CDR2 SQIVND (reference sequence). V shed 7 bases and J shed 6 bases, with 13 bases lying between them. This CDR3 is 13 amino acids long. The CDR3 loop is CASKIVRGNIQYF. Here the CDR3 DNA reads TGTGCCAGTAAAATTGTCAGGGGAAACATTCAGTACTTC.

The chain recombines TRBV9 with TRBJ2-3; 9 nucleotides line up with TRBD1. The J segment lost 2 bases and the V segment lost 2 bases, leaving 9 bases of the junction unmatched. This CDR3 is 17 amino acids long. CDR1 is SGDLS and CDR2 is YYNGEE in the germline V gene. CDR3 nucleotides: TGTGCCAGCAGCGTGAAGGACAGGGGACGAACCACAGATACGCAGTATTTT. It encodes CASSVKDRGRTTDTQYF.

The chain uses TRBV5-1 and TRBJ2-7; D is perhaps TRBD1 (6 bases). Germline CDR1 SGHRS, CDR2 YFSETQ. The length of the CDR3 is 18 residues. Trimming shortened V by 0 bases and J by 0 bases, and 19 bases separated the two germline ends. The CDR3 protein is CASSLARPGHLSSYEQYF. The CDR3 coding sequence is TGCGCCAGCAGCTTGGCCCGACCGGGACATCTGAGCTCCTACGAGCAGTACTTC.

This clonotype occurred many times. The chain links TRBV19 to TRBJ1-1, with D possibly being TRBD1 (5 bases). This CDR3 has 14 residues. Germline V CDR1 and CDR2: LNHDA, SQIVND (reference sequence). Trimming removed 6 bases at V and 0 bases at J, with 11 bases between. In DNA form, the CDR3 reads TGTGCCAGTAGGCGGGGCAGGGTGAACACTGAAGCTTTCTTT. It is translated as CASRRGRVNTEAFF.

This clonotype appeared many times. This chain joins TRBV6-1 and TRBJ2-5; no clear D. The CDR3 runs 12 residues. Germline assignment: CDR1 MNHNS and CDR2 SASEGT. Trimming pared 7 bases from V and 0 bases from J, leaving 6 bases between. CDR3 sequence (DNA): TGTGCCAGCACCACGTACCAAGAGACCCAGTACTTC. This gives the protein CASTTYQETQYF.

This CDR3 reads CASSDGGTFSGNTIYF. DNA for the CDR3: TGCGCCAGCAGCGACGGAGGGACATTCTCTGGAAACACCATATATTTT. V gene TRBV5-1 combines with J gene TRBJ1-3; D perhaps matches TRBD1 (6 bases). Trimming pared 4 bases from V and 0 bases from J, leaving 14 bases between. The CDR3 sequence is 16 residues long. In germline, CDR1 is SGHRS, CDR2 YFSETQ.

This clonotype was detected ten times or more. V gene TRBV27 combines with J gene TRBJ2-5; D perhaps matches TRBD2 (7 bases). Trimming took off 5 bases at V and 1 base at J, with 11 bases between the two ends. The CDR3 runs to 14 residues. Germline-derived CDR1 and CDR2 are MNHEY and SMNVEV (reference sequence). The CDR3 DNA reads TGTGCCAGCAGTCAGGGGAGGGTCCAAGAGACCCAGTACTTC. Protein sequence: CASSQGRVQETQYF.

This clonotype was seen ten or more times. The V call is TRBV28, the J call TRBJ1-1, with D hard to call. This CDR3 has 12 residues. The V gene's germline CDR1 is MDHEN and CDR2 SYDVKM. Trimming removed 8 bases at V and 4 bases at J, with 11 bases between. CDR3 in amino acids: CASGVEGTEAFF. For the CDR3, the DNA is TGTGCCAGCGGGGTGGAGGGCACTGAAGCTTTCTTT.

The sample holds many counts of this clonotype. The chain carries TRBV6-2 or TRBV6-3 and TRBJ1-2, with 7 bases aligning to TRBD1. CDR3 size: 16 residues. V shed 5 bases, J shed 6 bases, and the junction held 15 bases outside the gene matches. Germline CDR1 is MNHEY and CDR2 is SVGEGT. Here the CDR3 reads CASSDPGQLFSDGYTF. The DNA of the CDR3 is TGTGCCAGCAGTGACCCGGGACAGCTCTTTTCGGATGGCTACACCTTC.

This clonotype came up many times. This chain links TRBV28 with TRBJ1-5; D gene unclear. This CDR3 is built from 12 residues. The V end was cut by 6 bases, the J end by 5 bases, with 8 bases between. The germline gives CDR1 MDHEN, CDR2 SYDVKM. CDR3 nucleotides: TGTGCCAGCAGAGTCGGAGATCAGCCCCAGCATTTT. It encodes CASRVGDQPQHF.

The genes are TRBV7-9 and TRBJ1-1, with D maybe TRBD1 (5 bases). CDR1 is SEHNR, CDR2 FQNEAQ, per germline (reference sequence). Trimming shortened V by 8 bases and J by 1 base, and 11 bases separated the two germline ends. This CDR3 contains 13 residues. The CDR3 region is CASGQGSNTEAFF. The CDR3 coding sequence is TGTGCCAGCGGACAAGGGTCGAACACTGAAGCTTTCTTT.

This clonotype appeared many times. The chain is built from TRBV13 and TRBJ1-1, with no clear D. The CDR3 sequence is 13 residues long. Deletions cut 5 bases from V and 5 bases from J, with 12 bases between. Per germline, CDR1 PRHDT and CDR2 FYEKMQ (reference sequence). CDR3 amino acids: CASSPPARTEAFF. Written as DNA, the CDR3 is TGTGCCAGCAGCCCACCAGCCCGAACTGAAGCTTTCTTT.

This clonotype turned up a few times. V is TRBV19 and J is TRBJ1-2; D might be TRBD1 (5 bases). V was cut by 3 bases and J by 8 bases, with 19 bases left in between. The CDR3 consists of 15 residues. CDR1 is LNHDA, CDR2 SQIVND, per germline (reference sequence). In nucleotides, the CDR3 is TGTGCCAGTAGTATGGGACCCGACAGTCCCGAAGGCTACACCTTC. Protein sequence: CASSMGPDSPEGYTF.

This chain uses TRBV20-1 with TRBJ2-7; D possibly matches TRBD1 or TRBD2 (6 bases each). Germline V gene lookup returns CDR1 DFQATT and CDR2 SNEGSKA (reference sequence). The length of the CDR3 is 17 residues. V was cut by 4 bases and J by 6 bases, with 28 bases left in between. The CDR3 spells CSATGGSALADRAEQYF. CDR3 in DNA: TGCAGTGCTACCGGGGGCTCCGCGCTAGCCGATCGCGCCGAGCAGTACTTC.

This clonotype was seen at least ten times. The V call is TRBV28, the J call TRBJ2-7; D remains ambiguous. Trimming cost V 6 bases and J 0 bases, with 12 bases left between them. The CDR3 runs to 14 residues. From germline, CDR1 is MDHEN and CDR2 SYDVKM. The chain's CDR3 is CASRTARSSYEQYF. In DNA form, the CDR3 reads TGTGCCAGCAGGACTGCAAGGAGCTCCTACGAGCAGTACTTC.

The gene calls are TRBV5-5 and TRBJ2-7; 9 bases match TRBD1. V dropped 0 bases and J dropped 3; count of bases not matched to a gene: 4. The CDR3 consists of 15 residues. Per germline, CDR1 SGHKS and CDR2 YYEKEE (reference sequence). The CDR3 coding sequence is TGTGCCAGCAGCTTGGCTCCGGGACAGGGCTACGAGCAGTACTTC. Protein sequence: CASSLAPGQGYEQYF.

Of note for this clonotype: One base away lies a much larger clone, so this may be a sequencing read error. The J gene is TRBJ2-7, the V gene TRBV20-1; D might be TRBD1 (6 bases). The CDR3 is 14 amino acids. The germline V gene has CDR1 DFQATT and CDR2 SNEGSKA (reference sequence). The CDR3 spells CSASGQLNSYEQHF. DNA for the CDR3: TGCAGTGCTAGTGGACAGCTTAACTCCTACGAGCAGCACTTC.

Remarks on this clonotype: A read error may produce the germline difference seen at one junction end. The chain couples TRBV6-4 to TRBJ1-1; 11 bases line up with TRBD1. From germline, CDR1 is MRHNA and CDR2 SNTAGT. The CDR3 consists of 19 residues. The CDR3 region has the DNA TGTGCCAGCAGTTACTCTGGGACAGGGGGTCCCACTATGAACACTGAAGCTTTCTTT. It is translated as CASSYSGTGGPTMNTEAFF.

DNA for the CDR3: TGCGCCAGCAGTGACTCCAGTGCCGGAAAACATGGAACTGAAGCTTTCTTT. Protein sequence: CASSDSSAGKHGTEAFF. The J gene is TRBJ1-1, the V gene TRBV10-1; D ambiguous. V was cut by 3 bases and J by 5 bases, with 22 bases left in between. The CDR3 is 17 residues long. Germline-derived CDR1 and CDR2 are WNHNN and SYGVQD (reference sequence).

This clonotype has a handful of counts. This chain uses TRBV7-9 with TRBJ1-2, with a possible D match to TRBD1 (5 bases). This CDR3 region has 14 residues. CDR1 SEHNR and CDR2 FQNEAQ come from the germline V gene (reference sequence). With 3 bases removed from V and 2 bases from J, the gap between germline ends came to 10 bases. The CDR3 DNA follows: TGTGCCAGCAGCTTTGGTGACAGCAACTATGGCTACACCTTC. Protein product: CASSFGDSNYGYTF. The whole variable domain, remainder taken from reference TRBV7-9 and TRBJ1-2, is DTGVSQNPRHKITKRGQNVTFRCDPISEHNRLYWYRQTLGQGPEFLTYFQNEAQLEKSRLLSDRFSAERPKGSFSTLEIQRTEQGDSAMYLCASSFGDSNYGYTFGSGTRLTVV.